The count of the clone carrying this TCR beta chain is one. CDR1 is MGHRA, CDR2 YSYEKL, per germline. The length of the CDR3 is 16 residues. The trim removed 2 bases at V and 7 bases at J, leaving 10 bases unmatched. This sample stems from a study of OX40 agonist ivuxolimab in advanced cancers. Generated by immunoSEQ multiplex PCR, the TCRdb table keeps only in-frame clones and is missing some. The sample holds 150,000 to 190,000 clones; 90% to 95% are singletons and the top ten take around 0.31%. The TCR comes from an adult with an advanced solid tumor such as melanoma, head and neck, liver or kidney cancer. The sequences come from CD4+ or CD8+ T cells sorted from blood, collected in a trial of the OX40 agonist ivuxolimab. The genes are TRBV4-1 and TRBJ2-7; 11 bases fit TRBD2. Here the CDR3 DNA reads TGCGCCAGCAGCCAAAGACCTAGCGGGAGGACTTGGGAGCAGTACTTC. Translation gives CASSQRPSGRTWEQYF.